These 25 T cell receptor beta chains originate from one sample sequenced in a study of cytomegalovirus exposure and HLA in healthy donors. Primers: 60 Vbeta forward and 13 Jbeta reverse. Repertoires were generated with immunoSEQ multiplex PCR, while TCRdb's copy carries only in-frame clones and drops some. The sample includes around 200,000 clones, about four fifths of them seen just once. Sequencing was performed on PBMCs. These receptors were taken from a woman aged 50 to 60 in good health and CMV-seropositive.

This chain uses TRBV9 with TRBJ2-1, with 8 bases fitting TRBD1. Germline trimming cut 0 bases from V and 5 bases from J; bases unmatched to any gene: 4. Germline V CDR1 and CDR2: SGDLS, YYNGEE. The CDR3 contains 15 residues. The CDR3 DNA reads TGTGCCAGCAGCGTAGATGGACAGGGAAACAATGAGCAGTTCTTC. Encoded protein: CASSVDGQGNNEQFF.

The chain combines TRBV21-1 with TRBJ2-6; TRBD2 is taken as the D call from the table, unchecked against the DNA. TRBV21-1 is listed as a pseudogene. This CDR3 has 13 amino acids. As DNA, the CDR3 is TGTGCCAGTCGGTGTGCTGGGGCCAACGTCCTGACTTTC. Its translation is CASRCAGANVLTF.

The CDR3 sequence: CAIRAQPGTDQSLRGYTF. The CDR3 DNA reads TGTGCCATCAGAGCCCAACCGGGGACAGACCAATCGCTTAGGGGCTACACCTTC. The J gene is TRBJ1-2, the V gene TRBV10-3; the match to TRBD1 covers 7 bases. The CDR3 runs to 18 residues. Germline V gene data show CDR1 as ENHRY and CDR2 as SYGVKD. V shed 6 bases, J shed 8 bases, and the junction held 24 bases outside the gene matches.

The rearrangement joins TRBV5-1 to TRBJ2-7; TRBD1 aligns across 9 bases. Germline V CDR1 and CDR2: SGHRS, YFSETQ. This CDR3 spans 16 amino acids. V gave up 4 bases and J gave up 4 bases; unmatched junction bases: 12. The CDR3 sequence is CASSRDRESKGYEQYF. CDR3 coding DNA: TGCGCCAGCAGCAGGGACAGGGAGTCTAAGGGTTACGAGCAGTACTTC.

The rearrangement uses TRBV4-3 and TRBJ1-4, with 8 nucleotides matching TRBD1. There are 16 residues in the CDR3. With V trimmed by 0 bases and J by 8 bases, 8 bases remained unmatched. CDR1 is LGHNA, CDR2 YSLEER, per germline. The CDR3: CASSQDHPDRGEKLFF. CDR3 nucleotide sequence: TGCGCCAGCAGCCAAGATCACCCAGACAGGGGCGAAAAACTGTTTTTT.

The chain employs TRBV5-1 and TRBJ1-5; no definite D call. The CDR3 runs 15 residues. CDR1 is SGHRS and CDR2 is YFSETQ in the germline V gene. V was clipped by 0 bases and J by 5 bases, with 12 bases between them. CDR3 sequence: CASSLGGGEYQPQHF. The CDR3 DNA follows: TGCGCCAGCAGCTTGGGTGGCGGGGAATATCAGCCCCAGCATTTT.

V is TRBV4-1 and J is TRBJ2-1, with 9 bases lining up with TRBD1. J gave up 7 bases and V 1 base, and 8 bases lay outside the gene matches. This CDR3 region has 16 residues. CDR1 MGHRA and CDR2 YSYEKL come from the germline V gene. The CDR3 region has the DNA TGCGCCAGCAGCCAAGTCCGGGGACAGGGCGGGAATGAGCAGTTCTTC. Residues: CASSQVRGQGGNEQFF.

This chain connects TRBV11-2 to TRBJ2-7; 10 bases map to TRBD1. With V trimmed by 5 bases and J by 3 bases, 7 bases remained unmatched. The germline V gene has CDR1 SGHAT and CDR2 FQNNGV. The CDR3 has 15 residues. Here the CDR3 reads CASSKGQGTIYEQYF. Here the CDR3 DNA reads TGTGCCAGCAGCAAGGGACAGGGGACGATCTACGAGCAGTACTTC.

V usage is TRBV5-1 and J usage is TRBJ1-2, with 10 bases lining up with TRBD1. The germline V gene has CDR1 SGHRS and CDR2 YFSETQ. J gave up 4 bases and V 0 bases, and 15 bases lay outside the gene matches. This CDR3 is 19 amino acids long. The CDR3 coding sequence is TGCGCCAGCAGCTTGGCCGGGGACAGGGGCCGCTCGACTAGCTATGGCTACACCTTC. Protein: CASSLAGDRGRSTSYGYTF.

The rearrangement joins TRBV19 to TRBJ2-7, with D unresolved. The CDR3 is 15 amino acids. CDR1 and CDR2 (germline): LNHDA, SQIVND (reference sequence). V gave up 4 bases and J gave up 0 bases, with 13 bases separating them. CDR3 loop: CASSTNALSSYEQYF. CDR3 nucleotides: TGTGCCAGTAGTACAAATGCACTGAGCTCCTACGAGCAGTACTTC.

This clone was seen repeatedly, ten times or more. The V and J genes are TRBV7-2 and TRBJ1-4; no clear D gene. V was pared by 2 bases and J by 8 bases, with 12 bases between. The CDR3 runs to 14 residues. Looked up from germline, CDR1 is SGHTA and CDR2 is FQGNSA. The CDR3 protein is CASSLSSYREKLFF. CDR3 nucleotides: TGTGCCAGCAGCTTATCGTCCTACCGGGAAAAACTGTTTTTT.

This clone was picked up a small number of times. The J gene is TRBJ2-7, the V gene TRBV6-5, with 10 bases lining up with TRBD2. Germline lookup yields CDR1 MNHEY and CDR2 SVGAGI. The CDR3 covers 15 residues. The V gene end was trimmed by 6 bases and the J gene end by 3 bases; junction bases not matched to a gene: 8. The CDR3 DNA sequence: TGTGCCAGCAGGGACGGTAGCGGGGGGTACTACGAGCAGTACTTC. This encodes CASRDGSGGYYEQYF.

The count of this clone is one. The chain combines TRBV19 with TRBJ1-2, with TRBD1 matching 9 bases. CDR1 is LNHDA, CDR2 SQIVND, per germline (reference sequence). CDR3 length: 14 residues. V shed 7 bases and J 5 bases; nucleotides not matched to a gene: 8. CDR3 protein: CASTEDRGGYGYTF. In DNA form, the CDR3 reads TGTGCCAGTACCGAGGACAGGGGAGGGTATGGCTACACCTTC. Together with reference TRBV19 and TRBJ1-2, the CDR3 gives the full variable domain: DGGITQSPKYLFRKEGQNVTLSCEQNLNHDAMYWYRQDPGQGLRLIYYSQIVNDFQKGDIAEGYSVSREKKESFPLTVTSAQKNPTAFYLCASTEDRGGYGYTFGSGTRLTVV.

This clone was seen a handful of times. The chain joins TRBV5-8 to TRBJ1-1, with TRBD1 identical over 8 bases. This CDR3 spans 11 amino acids. Trimming cost V 9 bases and J 8 bases; bases outside gene matches: 6. The germline CDR1 and CDR2 sequences are SGHTS and YDEGEE. The CDR3 protein is CANRGEEEAFF. CDR3 bases: TGTGCCAACAGGGGGGAGGAGGAAGCTTTCTTT.

The chain employs TRBV18 and TRBJ2-7; 9 bases are a match to TRBD1. Germline V gives CDR1 KGHSH, CDR2 LQKENI. Germline trimming cut 4 bases from V and 5 bases from J; bases unmatched to any gene: 6. The CDR3 sequence is 14 residues long. This CDR3 reads CASSRGQGLHEQYF. CDR3 in DNA: TGTGCCAGCTCACGGGGACAGGGCCTCCACGAGCAGTACTTC.

The CDR3, as DNA: TGCGCCAGCAGCCGGGGGGTCCTGGGGAGCCACGAGCAGTACTTC. This translates into CASSRGVLGSHEQYF. The V and J genes are TRBV5-1 and TRBJ2-7, with TRBD2 identical over 7 bases. The germline gives CDR1 SGHRS, CDR2 YFSETQ. V was clipped by 4 bases and J by 5 bases; unmatched bases: 12. CDR3 length: 15 residues.

V gene TRBV6-1 combines with J gene TRBJ1-1, with a possible D match to TRBD1 (5 bases). The V and J ends lost 3 bases and 3 bases respectively, with 8 bases between them. Germline V lookup: CDR1 MNHNS, CDR2 SASEGT. This CDR3 has 13 amino acids. CDR3 bases: TGTGCCAGCAGTGAGACAGTATACACTGAAGCTTTCTTT. Its translation: CASSETVYTEAFF.

CDR3 DNA sequence: TGTGCCAGCAGTGGGACGACAGGGGAGGGTGAAAAACTGTTTTTT. Protein: CASSGTTGEGEKLFF. The chain joins TRBV6-5 to TRBJ1-4, with TRBD1 identical over 8 bases. V lost 5 bases to trimming and J lost 7 bases; unmatched junction nucleotides: 9. The germline CDR1 and CDR2 sequences are MNHEY and SVGAGI. This CDR3 comprises 15 residues.

V gene TRBV7-2 combines with J gene TRBJ2-7; weak D call: TRBD1 (6 bases). V lost 1 base and J 0 bases, leaving 16 bases between the germline ends. Germline loops: CDR1 SGHTA, CDR2 FQGNSA. The CDR3 runs 17 residues. The CDR3: CASSLGKGQLISYEQYF. The CDR3 nucleotides read TGTGCCAGCAGCTTAGGGAAAGGACAGCTAATCTCCTACGAGCAGTACTTC.

CDR3 nucleotide sequence: TGCGCCAGCAGCCACCGGGACAGGGGCCTCTACGAGCAGTACTTC. It specifies CASSHRDRGLYEQYF. The chain couples TRBV4-1 to TRBJ2-7; 10 bases agree with TRBD1. CDR1 and CDR2 (germline): MGHRA, YSYEKL. J lost 3 bases, V lost 3 bases, and 5 bases had no gene match. The CDR3 is 15 amino acids.

Remarks on this clone: A read error may account for a junction end that differs from germline. The gene calls are TRBV7-9 and TRBJ1-5; D remains ambiguous. The CDR3 has 12 residues. From germline, CDR1 is SEHNR and CDR2 FQNEAQ (reference sequence). The CDR3 sequence: CSSSPPGQPQHF. DNA for the CDR3: TGTTCCAGCAGCCCCCCGGGGCAGCCCCAGCATTTT.

Here the CDR3 reads CASSLFKAGTDDTGELFF. CDR3 in DNA: TGTGCCAGCAGCTTATTTAAGGCTGGGACAGATGACACCGGGGAGCTGTTTTTT. J is TRBJ2-2 and V is TRBV7-9; 7 bases are a match to TRBD1. V lost 2 bases, J lost 3 bases, and 12 bases stayed unmatched. Germline values: CDR1 SEHNR, CDR2 FQNEAQ (reference sequence). CDR3 length: 18 residues.

The chain uses TRBV10-3 and TRBJ2-7; 8 nucleotides match TRBD1. V was pared by 4 bases and J by 6 bases, with 8 bases of the junction left unmatched. Germline loops: CDR1 ENHRY, CDR2 SYGVKD. This CDR3 comprises 14 residues. CDR3 DNA: TGTGCCATCAGTGGATGGACAGGGTCTCTCGAGCAGTACTTC. Its translation is CAISGWTGSLEQYF.

The V gene is TRBV5-5, the J gene TRBJ1-2, with a tentative D call TRBD1 (5 bases). Trimming removed 2 bases at V and 4 bases at J, with 9 bases between. This CDR3 spans 13 amino acids. Germline V gene data show CDR1 as SGHKS and CDR2 as YYEKEE (reference sequence). The CDR3 DNA is TGTGCCAGCAGCTTAGCGCAGGGCTATGGCTACACCTTC. It yields the protein CASSLAQGYGYTF.

The CDR3 loop reads CAWNDGAGGGEKLFF. In DNA, the CDR3 is TGTGCCTGGAATGACGGGGCAGGGGGCGGTGAAAAACTGTTTTTT. The chain carries TRBV30 and TRBJ1-4; 8 bases map to TRBD1. The germline V gene encodes CDR1 GTSNPN and CDR2 SVGIG (reference sequence). V dropped 4 bases and J dropped 7; count of bases not matched to a gene: 11. This CDR3 comprises 15 residues.